The 21 T cell receptor beta chains below were found in one sample sequenced in a study of control samples from healthy donors and cancer patients. The protocol was immunoSEQ multiplex PCR, while the TCRdb copy is restricted to in-frame clones and leaves out a portion. The repertoire holds tens of thousands of clones, with roughly 86% as singletons. Sequencing was carried out using PBMCs. These receptors were taken from a woman aged 45-59 years with head and neck cancer.

This chain uses TRBV4-2 with TRBJ1-4; no clear D. The CDR3 extends over 18 amino acids. Per germline, CDR1 LGHNA and CDR2 YNFKEQ. Trimming took off 3 bases at V and 0 bases at J, with 17 bases between the two ends. CDR3 in DNA: TGTGCCAGCAGCCACCCGGAGGAGGGATCTCCAACTAATGAAAAACTGTTTTTT. Residues: CASSHPEEGSPTNEKLFF.

The rearrangement uses TRBV2 and TRBJ1-1, with TRBD1 matching 8 bases. The length of the CDR3 is 14 residues. Trimming removed 8 bases from V and 1 base from J; junction bases left unmatched: 6. Germline values: CDR1 SNHLY, CDR2 FYNNEI. The CDR3 loop is CASPFDRGNTEAFF. Written as DNA, the CDR3 is TGTGCCAGCCCTTTTGACAGGGGGAACACTGAAGCTTTCTTT.

The rearrangement joins TRBV6-1 to TRBJ2-4; D unclear. The CDR3 has 12 residues. Germline V gene lookup returns CDR1 MNHNS and CDR2 SASEGT. The V and J ends lost 2 bases and 14 bases respectively, with 13 bases between them. CDR3 bases: TGTGCCAGCAGTGAAAGTAGGAGACGGGAGTACTTC. Translation gives CASSESRRREYF.

J is TRBJ2-7 and V is TRBV20-1; either TRBD1 or TRBD2 may fit D (5 bases each). V was shortened by 3 bases and J by 2 bases, with 14 bases between the two germline ends. The germline V gene encodes CDR1 DFQATT and CDR2 SNEGSKA (reference sequence). The length of the CDR3 is 14 residues. CDR3 sequence: CSASFRDPPYEQYF. The CDR3 nucleotides read TGCAGTGCTAGTTTTCGGGACCCCCCCTACGAGCAGTACTTC.

J is TRBJ2-2 and V is TRBV7-2; possibly TRBD1 or TRBD2 for D (5 bases each). The CDR3 covers 14 residues. V was trimmed by 8 bases and J by 4 bases, leaving 14 bases between them. The V gene's germline CDR1 is SGHTA and CDR2 FQGNSA. DNA of the CDR3: TGTGCCAGCGCCGTGGGGGTGATCACCGGGGAGCTGTTTTTT. It yields the protein CASAVGVITGELFF.

This sequence joins TRBV4-2 and TRBJ2-7; 8 positions match TRBD1. Germline V lookup: CDR1 LGHNA, CDR2 YNFKEQ. The CDR3 contains 15 residues. With 4 bases clipped from V and 7 bases from J, the junction kept 12 bases outside the gene matches. In DNA form, the CDR3 reads TGTGCCAGCAGCCCTCCAGGGCAGGGGGCAGGGGAGCAGTACTTC. Its protein product is CASSPPGQGAGEQYF.

V gene TRBV7-2 combines with J gene TRBJ2-5, with 10 nucleotides matching TRBD2. This CDR3 is 15 amino acids long. With V trimmed by 4 bases and J by 3 bases, 5 bases remained unmatched. CDR1 is SGHTA, CDR2 FQGNSA, per germline. CDR3: CASSSTGTSEETQYF. CDR3 DNA sequence: TGTGCCAGCAGCTCCACCGGGACTAGCGAAGAGACCCAGTACTTC.

The gene calls are TRBV7-2 and TRBJ1-5; tentative D call: TRBD1 (6 bases). Looked up from germline, CDR1 is SGHTA and CDR2 is FQGNSA. This CDR3 has 16 residues. Trimming shortened V by 5 bases and J by 0 bases, and 14 bases separated the two germline ends. The chain's CDR3 is CASSLGQTYSNQPQHF. The DNA for the CDR3 is TGTGCCAGCAGCCTTGGACAGACCTATAGCAATCAGCCCCAGCATTTT.

The rearrangement uses TRBV11-3 and TRBJ2-5, with D possibly being TRBD2 (7 bases). Trimming removed 3 bases from V and 4 bases from J, with 21 bases in between. This CDR3 region has 17 residues. Germline CDR1 is SGHNT and CDR2 is YENEEA. CDR3 residues: CASSFIGAGDIGETQYF. CDR3 nucleotide sequence: TGTGCCAGCAGCTTTATTGGGGCGGGGGACATAGGAGAGACCCAGTACTTC. Full variable domain (outside the CDR3, taken from reference TRBV11-3 and TRBJ2-5): EAGVVQSPRYKIIEKKQPVAFWCNPISGHNTLYWYLQNLGQGPELLIRYENEEAVDDSQLPKDRFSAERLKGVDSTLKIQPAELGDSAVYLCASSFIGAGDIGETQYFGPGTRLLVL.

The chain carries TRBV13 and TRBJ2-7; D is perhaps TRBD1 or TRBD2 (6 bases each). Germline V gene data show CDR1 as PRHDT and CDR2 as FYEKMQ (reference sequence). V dropped 5 bases and J dropped 4 bases, with 9 bases sitting between them. The CDR3 runs to 12 residues. As DNA, the CDR3 is TGTGCCAGCAGCCAAGGGGGGTACGAGCAGTACTTC. Translating it yields CASSQGGYEQYF.

This chain links TRBV15 with TRBJ1-2, with D perhaps matching TRBD1 (5 bases). The CDR3 is made up of 14 amino acids. Germline V gene data show CDR1 as LNHNV and CDR2 as YYDKDF (reference sequence). Between the trimmed V and J ends, which lost 3 bases and 3 bases, there was a span of 11 bases. Here the CDR3 reads CATSSGGRDYGYTF. CDR3 nucleotides: TGTGCCACCAGCAGTGGGGGACGGGACTATGGCTACACCTTC.

This CDR3 reads CASRTGGQETQYF. In nucleotides, the CDR3 is TGTGCCAGCCGGACAGGGGGCCAAGAGACCCAGTACTTC. The chain links TRBV7-9 to TRBJ2-5; 10 nucleotides match TRBD1. Germline values: CDR1 SEHNR, CDR2 FQNEAQ (reference sequence). The CDR3 is made up of 13 amino acids. After removal of 8 bases from V and 1 base from J, the junction contained 1 base not matched to a gene.

This clone was seen only once. The genes are TRBV19 and TRBJ1-6; a weak D match, TRBD1 (6 bases). The germline V gene has CDR1 LNHDA and CDR2 SQIVND (reference sequence). The CDR3 is 19 residues long. The V end lost 3 bases, the J end lost 0 bases, and 18 bases lay between the germline ends. The CDR3 is CASSISGAAASSYNSPLHF. CDR3 sequence (DNA): TGTGCCAGTAGTATCTCAGGGGCCGCCGCCAGCTCCTATAATTCACCCCTCCACTTT.

This clone was observed a few times. The chain recombines TRBV7-2 with TRBJ1-3, with 7 positions matching TRBD1. CDR1 and CDR2 (germline): SGHTA, FQGNSA. V was pared by 4 bases and J by 0 bases, with 6 bases of the junction left unmatched. The CDR3 covers 16 residues. The CDR3 DNA sequence: TGTGCCAGCAGCTCCGGGACAGCTGGCTCTGGAAACACCATATATTTT. Amino acids: CASSSGTAGSGNTIYF.

The chain carries TRBV15 and TRBJ1-3; no clear D gene. From germline, CDR1 is LNHNV and CDR2 YYDKDF (reference sequence). V lost 1 base, J lost 2 bases, and 15 bases lay in between. The CDR3 covers 17 residues. CDR3 residues: CATSRGYEALTGNTIYF. The CDR3 DNA sequence: TGTGCCACCAGCAGAGGATACGAAGCCCTTACTGGAAACACCATATATTTT. The full variable domain, in which reference TRBV15 and TRBJ1-3 provide the parts outside the CDR3, is DAMVIQNPRYQVTQFGKPVTLSCSQTLNHNVMYWYQQKSSQAPKLLFHYYDKDFNNEADTPDNFQSRRPNTSFCFLDIRSPGLGDTAMYLCATSRGYEALTGNTIYFGEGSWLTVV.

This rearrangement joins TRBV28 to TRBJ1-1; TRBD1 matches 7 bases. The V gene end was trimmed by 5 bases and the J gene end by 4 bases; junction bases not matched to a gene: 10. The CDR3 contains 15 residues. The germline V gene encodes CDR1 MDHEN and CDR2 SYDVKM. CDR3 sequence reads: CASSHTQGLGTEAFF. CDR3 nucleotides: TGTGCCAGCAGTCACACACAGGGGTTAGGCACTGAAGCTTTCTTT.

This clone has a single count. V is TRBV7-8 and J is TRBJ1-1; perhaps TRBD1 as D (6 bases). The CDR3 totals 13 residues. Trimming took off 3 bases at V and 2 bases at J, with 7 bases between the two ends. Germline V gene sequence: CDR1 SGHVS, CDR2 FQNEAQ. The CDR3 DNA follows: TGTGCCAGCAGCTTGACAGGTAACACTGAAGCTTTCTTT. Translation gives CASSLTGNTEAFF.

The J gene is TRBJ2-5, the V gene TRBV7-3; TRBD2 matches 7 bases. CDR1 and CDR2 (germline): SGHTA, FQGTGA. The CDR3 spans 13 residues. The J segment lost 5 bases and the V segment lost 0 bases, leaving 0 bases of the junction unmatched. The CDR3 protein is CASSLTGGETQYF. The CDR3 DNA reads as TGTGCCAGCAGCTTAACCGGGGGGGAGACCCAGTACTTC.

This clone appeared once. This chain connects TRBV7-8 to TRBJ2-1, with TRBD1 as a possible D gene (6 bases). Germline lookup yields CDR1 SGHVS and CDR2 FQNEAQ. V was cut by 0 bases and J by 1 base, with 10 bases left in between. CDR3 length: 16 amino acids. Written as DNA, the CDR3 is TGTGCCAGCAGCTTAGCGGGCAGGGGATCCTACAATGAGCAGTTCTTC. Residues: CASSLAGRGSYNEQFF.

V and J are TRBV19 and TRBJ2-7; 7 bases agree with TRBD2. The CDR3 runs 14 residues. V trimming: 7 bases; J trimming: 4 bases; junction bases outside the gene matches: 10. From germline, CDR1 is LNHDA and CDR2 SQIVND (reference sequence). In DNA form, the CDR3 reads TGTGCCAGTACCCCTTCCCTAGCGGCTTACGAGCAGTACTTC. This gives the protein CASTPSLAAYEQYF.

The chain uses TRBV3-1 (or the pseudogene TRBV3-2) and TRBJ2-7, with D possibly matching TRBD2 (5 bases). The length of the CDR3 is 13 residues. From germline, CDR1 is LGHDT and CDR2 YNNKEL (reference sequence). V lost 11 bases to trimming and J lost 3 bases, with 17 bases between them. DNA of the CDR3: TGTGCCGCGGGCGGGCTAAACCTCTACGAGCAGTACTTC. It codes for CAAGGLNLYEQYF.